The rows below give T cell receptor beta chains drawn from one sample of a study of Ad26.COV2.S vaccination and SARS-CoV-2 variants. Generated by immunoSEQ multiplex PCR, the TCRdb table keeps only in-frame clones and is missing some. Here the sample spans about 350,000 clones, roughly 89% being singletons. The input for sequencing was peripheral blood, taken in a trial of Ad26.COV2.S vaccine versus placebo. Receptors were obtained from a person aged 18-60 years who received the Ad26.COV2.S COVID-19 vaccine or a placebo. CDR3s include the opening cysteine and the closing phenylalanine or tryptophan. The order of the fields is CDR3 DNA, CDR3 protein, D gene, J gene, clone size, V gene. The D gene is left open where the match is weak. Size tells how often a clone was seen (once, few, many) or the class of an expanded clone, and some rows leave it out.

TGTGCCAGCAGTCCATCCGGAAGCACCTACGAGCAGTACTTC CASSPSGSTYEQYF NA TRBJ2-7 NA TRBV28
TGTGCCAGCAGCCTAACAGGGTATGGCACCGGGGAGCTGTTTTTT CASSLTGYGTGELFF NA TRBJ2-2 NA TRBV11-2
TGCAGCGTTGAAGGAGGGCATGGCTACACCTTC CSVEGGHGYTF NA TRBJ1-2 NA TRBV29-1
TGTGCCAGCAGCCCCCCGGACAGGGGAACTGAAGCTTTCTTT CASSPPDRGTEAFF TRBD1 TRBJ1-1 NA TRBV3-1/TRBV3-2
TGTGCCACCAGTGATTCGACAGGGACTATCCAAGAGACCCAGTACTTC CATSDSTGTIQETQYF NA TRBJ2-5 NA TRBV24-1
TGCGCCAGCAGCCCGCAGGGGTCGAACAATCAGCCCCAGCATTTT CASSPQGSNNQPQHF NA TRBJ1-5 NA TRBV4-1
TGTGCCAGCAGCACTCAGGGATACACTGAAGCTTTCTTT CASSTQGYTEAFF NA TRBJ1-1 NA TRBV7-9
TGTGCCAGCAGCTCCCAGGGGGGGGGATACTACGAGCAGTACTTC CASSSQGGGYYEQYF NA TRBJ2-7 NA TRBV7-2
TGTGCCAGCAGTCCCGGACAGGGGGCTGTTCCCGGGGAGCTGTTTTTT CASSPGQGAVPGELFF TRBD1 TRBJ2-2 NA TRBV27
TGTGCCACTCGACTCTCTTTAGGGGGGGCCTCGGTTGAAGCTTTCTTT CATRLSLGGASVEAFF NA TRBJ1-1 once TRBV10-3
TGTGCCAGCAGTTACCAGATTGGGCACGAGCAGTACTTC CASSYQIGHEQYF NA TRBJ2-7 NA TRBV6-5
TGTGCCAGTAGTGTCCGGGACTTCAATCAGCCCCAGCATTTT CASSVRDFNQPQHF NA TRBJ1-5 NA TRBV19
TGTGCCAGCAGTTGGGGGCGAGTCGATGGCCAGCCCCAGCATTTT CASSWGRVDGQPQHF NA TRBJ1-5 NA TRBV28
TGTGCCAGCAGTTTACGGCGGGATCGCACCGGGGAGCTGTTTTTT CASSLRRDRTGELFF NA TRBJ2-2 NA TRBV27
TGTGCCAGCAGTTCTTTGCAATCCCAATCAGGACATCGTAACTACGAGCAGTACTTC CASSSLQSQSGHRNYEQYF NA TRBJ2-7 NA TRBV27
TGTGCCAGCAGCCCCGAAGGGGGAGGGGAAAAACTGTTTTTT CASSPEGGGEKLFF NA TRBJ1-4 NA TRBV6-5
TGTGCCACCAGCAGAGCTCCAGGTATAGGGGCTGAAGCTTTCTTT CATSRAPGIGAEAFF NA TRBJ1-1 NA TRBV15
TGTGCCATCAGTGACCTCGGACTAGCGGGGGGCGACAATGAGCAGTTCTTC CAISDLGLAGGDNEQFF TRBD2 TRBJ2-1 NA TRBV10-3
TGTGCCAGCAGTCTCGACAATGCTGGGGCCAACGTCCTGACTTTC CASSLDNAGANVLTF NA TRBJ2-6 NA TRBV14
TGTGCCAGCAGCCAAAGCCGGAAGACGAATGGCTACACCTTC CASSQSRKTNGYTF NA TRBJ1-2 NA TRBV3-1/TRBV3-2
TGTGCCAGCAGCTTCGTCCAGGGGGTACCCCACGCTGAAGCTTTCTTT CASSFVQGVPHAEAFF TRBD1 TRBJ1-1 few TRBV7-9
TGTGCCAGCAGCCACGGGACTAGCGGGGGTGAAGATACGCAGTATTTT CASSHGTSGGEDTQYF TRBD2 TRBJ2-3 NA TRBV3-1/TRBV3-2
TGTGCCAGCAGTTTATGGAACAGAGGAACTGAAGCTTTCTTT CASSLWNRGTEAFF NA TRBJ1-1 NA TRBV28
TGTGCCAGCAGCCAAGGGACAGAGGGAGGAAACACCATATATTTT CASSQGTEGGNTIYF NA TRBJ1-3 NA TRBV3-1/TRBV3-2
TGTGCCAGCAGCGTAGGGGTCCTTTACACTGAAGCTTTCTTT CASSVGVLYTEAFF NA TRBJ1-1 NA TRBV9
TGCGCCAGCCGTAGCGGGAACACCGGGGAGCTGTTTTTT CASRSGNTGELFF NA TRBJ2-2 NA TRBV5-1
TGTGCCAGCTCACAGGTGGCCATCGCTAACACCGGGGAGCTGTTTTTT CASSQVAIANTGELFF NA TRBJ2-2 NA TRBV18
TGCGCCAGCAGCTTGGGGTGGGGGTCGAGGACAGATACGCAGTATTTT CASSLGWGSRTDTQYF NA TRBJ2-3 NA TRBV5-1
TGTGCCACCAGCAGAGGCGGCGGGAACACTGAAGCTTTCTTT CATSRGGGNTEAFF NA TRBJ1-1 NA TRBV15
TGTGCCAGCAGCCAGGGACTAGCGGTCAATGAGCAGTTCTTC CASSQGLAVNEQFF TRBD2 TRBJ2-1 few TRBV5-6
TGTGCCAGCAGCCAAGGCGGACTAGCGGGAGCCCTCGAGCAGTACTTC CASSQGGLAGALEQYF TRBD2 TRBJ2-7 NA TRBV3-1/TRBV3-2
TGTGCCAGCAGTTCGAAGGAGGGGAGGACTGAAGCTTTCTTT CASSSKEGRTEAFF NA TRBJ1-1 NA TRBV28
TGTGCCAGCAGCACGGGACTCCAGGACTACGAGCAGTACTTC CASSTGLQDYEQYF NA TRBJ2-7 NA TRBV5-4
TGTGCCAGCAGTCCCTCAGCCCAGGAGCAGTTCTTC CASSPSAQEQFF NA TRBJ2-1 NA TRBV28
TGTGCCAGCAGCTTAGTAGGGCGGGGAGCAGCCCTCCACTTT CASSLVGRGAALHF NA TRBJ1-6 NA TRBV7-9
TGTGCCAGTAGTATCCAGAAAGGCTACGAGCAGTACTTC CASSIQKGYEQYF NA TRBJ2-7 NA TRBV19
TGTGCCAGCAGCGGAGACGGAGCTGGAAACACCATATATTTT CASSGDGAGNTIYF NA TRBJ1-3 NA TRBV2
TGTGCCTGGAGTGTTCGTGGGGGAGATACGCAGTATTTT CAWSVRGGDTQYF NA TRBJ2-3 NA TRBV30
TGTGCCACCAGCAGTTTTACTAACTATGGCTACACCTTC CATSSFTNYGYTF NA TRBJ1-2 NA TRBV15
TGCGCCAGCAGCCTGAACGCAAATTCACCCCTCCACTTT CASSLNANSPLHF NA TRBJ1-6 NA TRBV4-3
TGTGCCAGCAGCCCCCGAGTGGGAGAGACCCAGTACTTC CASSPRVGETQYF NA TRBJ2-5 NA TRBV9
TGTGCCAGCAGCCCACCGAATGGCTATGAGCAGTTCTTC CASSPPNGYEQFF NA TRBJ2-1 NA TRBV7-2
TGCGCCAGCAGCCTGGGACACGATGTAGAGACCCAGTACTTC CASSLGHDVETQYF NA TRBJ2-5 NA TRBV5-1
TGTGCCAGCCCAAGGAGTGCCACCGGGGAGCTGTTTTTT CASPRSATGELFF NA TRBJ2-2 NA TRBV6-5
TGCGCCAGCAGTGGAGGGGAAGGTCAGCCCCAGCATTTT CASSGGEGQPQHF NA TRBJ1-5 NA TRBV10-1
TGTGCCAGCAGTGAAGTCAGGGGTTCGGAGACCCAGTACTTC CASSEVRGSETQYF NA TRBJ2-5 NA TRBV6-1
TGTGCCAGTACCCGGGACGGCCGACGGACTAACTATGGCTACACCTTC CASTRDGRRTNYGYTF NA TRBJ1-2 NA TRBV19
TGTGCCAGCAGCTATTTGTATGGGCAGGGGAGTGCCGGGGAGCTGTTTTTT CASSYLYGQGSAGELFF NA TRBJ2-2 NA TRBV7-9
TGCGCCAGCAGCTTGGCCGCTAGCGGGGGGATAAACGAGCAGTACTTC CASSLAASGGINEQYF TRBD2 TRBJ2-7 NA TRBV5-1
TGTGCCAGCTCCACTTATCAGGGATCGGCTGAAGCTTTCTTT CASSTYQGSAEAFF NA TRBJ1-1 NA TRBV18
TGTGCCAGCAGCTCCGGCGGGGTCGGGGAGACCCAGTACTTC CASSSGGVGETQYF NA TRBJ2-5 NA TRBV7-8
TGCGCCAGCAGCTTGGGGTCCGGGATTAAAGCCTACGAGCAGTACTTC CASSLGSGIKAYEQYF NA TRBJ2-7 NA TRBV5-1
TGTGCCAGCAGCGGTATGGAATACGAGCAGTACTTC CASSGMEYEQYF NA TRBJ2-7 NA TRBV5-6
TGCGCCAGCAGCCTTGAGTGGGAGAGCAATCAGCCCCAGCATTTT CASSLEWESNQPQHF NA TRBJ1-5 NA TRBV4-1